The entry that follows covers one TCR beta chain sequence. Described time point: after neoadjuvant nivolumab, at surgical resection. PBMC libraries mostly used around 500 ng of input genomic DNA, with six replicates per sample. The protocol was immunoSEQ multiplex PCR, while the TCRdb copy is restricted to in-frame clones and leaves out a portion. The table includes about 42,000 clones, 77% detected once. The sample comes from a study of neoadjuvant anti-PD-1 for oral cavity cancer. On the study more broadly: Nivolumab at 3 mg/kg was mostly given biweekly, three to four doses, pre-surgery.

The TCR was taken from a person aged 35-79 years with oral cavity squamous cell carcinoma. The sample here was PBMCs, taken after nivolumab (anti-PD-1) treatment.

CDR3 nucleotides: TGTGCCAGCAGCTTAACGGGTCCGGAGCCCCAGCATTTT. Protein product: CASSLTGPEPQHF. The chain carries TRBV7-9 and TRBJ1-5; D remains ambiguous. Germline V gene lookup returns CDR1 SEHNR and CDR2 FQNEAQ (reference sequence). The V end lost 2 bases, the J end lost 8 bases, and 10 bases lay between the germline ends. This CDR3 is 13 amino acids long.